What follows are 24 T cell receptor beta chains derived from one specimen sequenced in a study of post-analysis software for immune sequencing data. Unique molecular identifiers featured in each of the TCR beta cDNA libraries. MiXCR, run by TCRdb on the PCR reads, gives a single entry per CDR3 protein. The sample lists some 450,000 distinct CDR3 sequences, less than 45% occurring once. Findings and limits, study-wide: TRBV5-6, TRBV5-1 and TRBV20-1 were among 4 or 5 TRBV segments more frequent in patients than controls.

These receptors are not linked to any known antigen. Sample: blood. Receptors originate from a girl aged 10 to 17 with multiple sclerosis.

The rearrangement links TRBV20-1 to TRBJ2-1; D is perhaps TRBD2 (5 bases). V was cut by 6 bases and J by 5 bases, with 8 bases left in between. The CDR3 contains 11 residues. The germline CDR1 and CDR2 sequences are DFQATT and SNEGSKA (reference sequence). CDR3 in amino acids: CSAGIHNEQFF. CDR3 nucleotides: TGCAGTGCCGGGATCCACAATGAGCAGTTCTTC.

The V and J genes are TRBV4-1 and TRBJ1-1; D is unclear. The CDR3 runs 15 residues. Trimming pared 0 bases from V and 1 base from J, leaving 9 bases between. The germline gives CDR1 MGHRA, CDR2 YSYEKL. The CDR3 region is CASSQERSGNTEAFF. DNA of the CDR3: TGCGCCAGCAGCCAAGAACGTTCGGGGAACACTGAAGCTTTCTTT.

This clonotype was detected only a few times. J is TRBJ2-7 and V is TRBV20-1; D ambiguous. Germline values: CDR1 DFQATT, CDR2 SNEGSKA (reference sequence). CDR3 length: 14 amino acids. V shed 1 base and J shed 2 bases, with 12 bases lying between them. The CDR3 DNA reads as TGCAGTGCTAGAGCCGGCGGCGGCCCCTACGAGCAGTACTTC. Protein sequence: CSARAGGGPYEQYF.

The V and J genes are TRBV7-3 and TRBJ2-7; 9 positions match TRBD2. In germline, CDR1 is SGHTA, CDR2 FQGTGA. The CDR3 is 15 amino acids. J gave up 4 bases and V 5 bases, and 9 bases lay outside the gene matches. In nucleotides, the CDR3 is TGTGCCAGCAGCCCCGATGGACTAGCGCTGTACGAGCAGTACTTC. Translation gives CASSPDGLALYEQYF.

The CDR3 region is CASSFTGPTDTQYF. CDR3 bases: TGTGCCAGCAGTTTTACAGGGCCCACAGATACGCAGTATTTT. The gene calls are TRBV6-5 and TRBJ2-3, with D maybe TRBD1 (6 bases). V lost 4 bases to trimming and J lost 2 bases, with 10 bases between them. Germline CDR1 reads MNHEY; CDR2 reads SVGAGI. CDR3 size: 14 residues.

This clonotype was counted only a few times. The J gene is TRBJ2-5, the V gene TRBV11-3, with TRBD2 as a possible D gene (6 bases). Germline V CDR1 and CDR2: SGHNT, YENEEA. V lost 5 bases, J lost 5 bases, and 12 bases lay in between. The length of the CDR3 is 13 residues. Here the CDR3 reads CASSRLESETQYF. The CDR3 coding sequence is TGTGCCAGCAGCAGACTAGAGTCGGAGACCCAGTACTTC.

This sequence joins TRBV19 and TRBJ2-4; D gene ambiguous. The end of the DNA aligns better with TRBJ2-7, so the J call may be wrong. This CDR3 contains 14 residues. The germline V gene encodes CDR1 LNHDA and CDR2 SQIVND (reference sequence). CDR3 in amino acids: CASSIPGSSYEQYF. CDR3 DNA: TGTGCCAGTAGTATCCCCGGAAGCTCCTACGAGCAGTACTTC.

This clonotype was seen only a few times. The rearrangement joins TRBV10-3 to TRBJ1-1, with 7 bases fitting TRBD1. Germline trimming cut 4 bases from V and 1 base from J; bases unmatched to any gene: 12. Germline loops: CDR1 ENHRY, CDR2 SYGVKD. The CDR3 runs 17 residues. CDR3 DNA: TGTGCCATCAGTGGAGGGGTTATAGGGACAGCGAACACTGAAGCTTTCTTT. Translation: CAISGGVIGTANTEAFF.

The rearrangement joins TRBV4-2 to TRBJ2-5; D call uncertain. V lost 0 bases, J lost 0 bases, and 5 bases lay in between. CDR3 length equals 14 residues. CDR1 is LGHNA and CDR2 is YNFKEQ in the germline V gene. The CDR3 protein is CASSQDPYQETQYF. The CDR3 bases are TGTGCCAGCAGCCAAGATCCATACCAAGAGACCCAGTACTTC.

The rearrangement uses TRBV12-3 or TRBV12-4 and TRBJ1-2; 7 bases agree with TRBD1. Unmatched junction bases numbered 9, after V lost 4 bases and J lost 4 bases. The CDR3 is made up of 15 amino acids. The CDR3 sequence: CASSSGTGTVYGYTF. CDR3 sequence (DNA): TGTGCCAGCAGTTCGGGCACCGGGACAGTCTATGGCTACACCTTC.

CDR3 sequence (DNA): TGCAGTGCTCCGGGACAGCAGAAAATGAACACTGAAGCTTTCTTT. Encoded protein: CSAPGQQKMNTEAFF. The rearrangement uses TRBV20-1 and TRBJ1-1, with TRBD1 identical over 7 bases. Germline CDR1 DFQATT, CDR2 SNEGSKA (reference sequence). Trimming cost V 5 bases and J 0 bases; bases outside gene matches: 9. CDR3 size: 15 residues.

This chain links TRBV3-1 with TRBJ2-4, with D maybe TRBD2 (5 bases). CDR3 length equals 14 residues. V was trimmed by 0 bases and J by 7 bases, leaving 10 bases between them. Germline-derived CDR1 and CDR2 are LGHDT and YNNKEL (reference sequence). DNA for the CDR3: TGTGCCAGCAGCCAAGATCTTCGGGGTAACATTCAGTACTTC. Protein product: CASSQDLRGNIQYF. Based on the CDR3 plus reference TRBV3-1 and TRBJ2-4, the full variable domain is DTAVSQTPKYLVTQMGNDKSIKCEQNLGHDTMYWYKQDSKKFLKIMFSYNNKELIINETVPNRFSPKSPDKAHLNLHINSLELGDSAVYFCASSQDLRGNIQYFGAGTRLSVL.

The rearrangement uses TRBV20-1 and TRBJ2-7, with D unresolved. The germline V gene has CDR1 DFQATT and CDR2 SNEGSKA (reference sequence). Trimming shortened V by 5 bases and J by 5 bases, and 25 bases separated the two germline ends. The CDR3 consists of 16 residues. The CDR3 loop is CSAPQGQQAQADEQYF. In DNA, the CDR3 is TGCAGTGCTCCTCAAGGGCAGCAGGCCCAAGCTGACGAGCAGTACTTC.

This clonotype was counted a few times. V usage is TRBV9 and J usage is TRBJ2-1; 7 bases agree with TRBD1. CDR1 SGDLS and CDR2 YYNGEE come from the germline V gene. V gave up 1 base and J gave up 5 bases; unmatched junction bases: 6. The CDR3 contains 15 residues. The chain's CDR3 is CASSVSGTDNNEQFF. Written as DNA, the CDR3 is TGTGCCAGCAGCGTATCCGGGACAGACAACAATGAGCAGTTCTTC.

This clonotype occurred once. V and J are TRBV6-2 or TRBV6-3 and TRBJ2-5; the D gene could be TRBD1 or TRBD2 (5 bases each). V lost 4 bases, J lost 4 bases, and 13 bases lay in between. The CDR3 length is 14 residues. Germline V gene lookup returns CDR1 MNHEY and CDR2 SVGEGT. This chain's CDR3 is CASSWGMKGETQYF. Here the CDR3 DNA reads TGTGCCAGCAGTTGGGGGATGAAAGGAGAGACCCAGTACTTC.

The gene calls are TRBV4-2 and TRBJ2-3, with D uncertain. The CDR3 totals 16 residues. V lost 0 bases and J 1 base, leaving 11 bases between the germline ends. CDR1 and CDR2 from the germline V gene are LGHNA and YNFKEQ. CDR3 in amino acids: CASSQDLDRRTDTQYF. The CDR3 nucleotides are TGTGCCAGCAGCCAAGATCTTGACCGACGCACAGATACGCAGTATTTT.

The chain uses TRBV6-5 and TRBJ2-1; maybe TRBD2 (5 bases). The germline V gene encodes CDR1 MNHEY and CDR2 SVGAGI. The CDR3 consists of 17 residues. V was trimmed by 3 bases and J by 0 bases, leaving 15 bases between them. In DNA form, the CDR3 reads TGTGCCAGCAGTTATGGGAGCGAGCTGAGCTCCTACAATGAGCAGTTCTTC. Its translation: CASSYGSELSSYNEQFF.

V gene TRBV7-2 combines with J gene TRBJ1-2; 7 nucleotides line up with TRBD1. Germline values: CDR1 SGHTA, CDR2 FQGNSA. V trimming: 5 bases; J trimming: 4 bases; junction bases outside the gene matches: 13. The CDR3 loop spans 16 amino acids. CDR3 sequence (DNA): TGTGCCAGCAGCCGCCGACAGGGCGCCCCGGGCTATGGCTACACCTTC. Protein product: CASSRRQGAPGYGYTF.

The chain combines TRBV6-6 with TRBJ2-5, with D tentatively TRBD1 or TRBD2 (6 bases each). Deletions cut 1 base from V and 13 bases from J, with 19 bases between. Germline V CDR1 and CDR2: MNHNY, SVGAGI (reference sequence). This CDR3 comprises 14 residues. CDR3 nucleotides: TGTGCCAGCAGTTACTTCCCGAGACCGGGGGCACCGTACTTC. The encoded protein is CASSYFPRPGAPYF.

This rearrangement joins TRBV5-1 to TRBJ1-4; no firm D call. Germline CDR1 SGHRS, CDR2 YFSETQ. Trimming took 4 bases from V and 5 from J, leaving 9 bases between them. The CDR3 loop spans 13 amino acids. CDR3 DNA sequence: TGCGCCAGCAGCAAGGACCAAAATGAAAAACTGTTTTTT. Translated, it gives CASSKDQNEKLFF.

The sample holds one count of this clonotype. The chain links TRBV7-2 to TRBJ2-6, with 9 bases identical to TRBD1. The CDR3 contains 15 residues. Per the germline V gene, CDR1 is SGHTA and CDR2 is FQGNSA. V gave up 7 bases and J gave up 1 base; unmatched junction bases: 2. CDR3 sequence (DNA): TGTGCCAGCATACAGGGGGCGTCTGGGGCCAACGTCCTGACTTTC. Amino acids: CASIQGASGANVLTF.

V and J are TRBV29-1 and TRBJ2-2; 8 bases match TRBD1. Germline V gene sequence: CDR1 SQVTM, CDR2 ANQGSEA. The CDR3 length is 15 residues. After removal of 6 bases from V and 0 bases from J, the junction contained 6 bases not matched to a gene. DNA for the CDR3: TGCAGCGTCTCGACGGGACAGGCGAACACCGGGGAGCTGTTTTTT. It encodes CSVSTGQANTGELFF.

The chain combines TRBV2 with TRBJ2-7; D assignment may be TRBD1 or TRBD2 (5 bases each). The J call is in doubt because the DNA end fits TRBJ2-5 better. Germline lookup yields CDR1 SNHLY and CDR2 FYNNEI. CDR3 size: 14 residues. CDR3 protein: CASSEGREVETQYF. The CDR3 nucleotides are TGTGCCAGCAGTGAGGGACGCGAGGTGGAGACCCAGTACTTC.

The V call is TRBV7-9, the J call TRBJ2-5; 9 nucleotides match TRBD2. Judging by the DNA end, TRBJ2-7 fits better; the J call may be wrong. The CDR3 loop spans 14 amino acids. Germline CDR1 reads SEHNR; CDR2 reads FQNEAQ (reference sequence). The CDR3 DNA reads as TGTGCCAGCAGCTCAGCGGGAGGACAGGACGAGCAGTACTTC. Translation gives CASSSAGGQDEQYF.